Following are 8 T cell receptor beta chains from one sample sequenced in a study of shared clonotypes between healthy human individuals. Only in-frame clones appear in the TCRdb table, and some are missing; sequencing was by immunoSEQ multiplex PCR. Of about 1 million clones detected, 75% appear once; the ten largest clones hold about 1.5%. The material sequenced was memory CD4+ T cells sorted from blood. Subset indicated: CD45RA-negative fraction. Every receptor here comes from a man between 18 and 29 years old in good health.

This rearrangement joins TRBV7-9 to TRBJ2-5; D might be TRBD1 (5 bases). Germline CDR1 and CDR2: SEHNR and FQNEAQ (reference sequence). Trimming pared 3 bases from V and 0 bases from J, leaving 8 bases between. The CDR3 runs 14 residues. Written as DNA, the CDR3 is TGTGCCAGCAGCTTCCAGGACAACCAAGAGACCCAGTACTTC. It is translated as CASSFQDNQETQYF.

The V call is TRBV23-1, the J call TRBJ2-2; the D gene could be TRBD1 or TRBD2 (5 bases each). TRBV23-1 is an ORF, with its function uncertain. V lost 1 base to trimming and J lost 0 bases, with 15 bases between them. The CDR3 extends over 18 amino acids. The CDR3 nucleotides are TGCGCCAGCAGTCAATACACGTCGAGGGGTTCGAACACCGGGGAGCTGTTTTTT. Protein sequence: CASSQYTSRGSNTGELFF.

This clone showed up just a few times. The J gene is TRBJ2-1, the V gene TRBV19, with 7 bases lining up with TRBD1. V was pared by 4 bases and J by 3 bases, with 6 bases of the junction left unmatched. There are 15 residues in the CDR3. Looked up from germline, CDR1 is LNHDA and CDR2 is SQIVND (reference sequence). The CDR3 bases are TGTGCCAGTAGTAGAGAGACAGGGAACTACAATGAGCAGTTCTTC. Amino acid sequence: CASSRETGNYNEQFF.

V is TRBV19 and J is TRBJ2-4; D may be TRBD1 or TRBD2 (5 bases each). Trimming removed 8 bases from V and 1 base from J, with 9 bases in between. The CDR3 has 13 amino acids. Germline CDR1 LNHDA, CDR2 SQIVND (reference sequence). The CDR3 loop reads CASLEGAKNIQYF. CDR3 sequence (DNA): TGTGCCAGTCTTGAGGGGGCCAAAAACATTCAGTACTTC.

CDR3 sequence reads: CASSMPSGRKDTQYF. CDR3 DNA sequence: TGTGCCAGTAGTATGCCTAGCGGGAGGAAGGATACGCAGTATTTT. V and J are TRBV19 and TRBJ2-3, with 11 nucleotides matching TRBD2. CDR1 is LNHDA and CDR2 is SQIVND in the germline V gene (reference sequence). Trimming took 3 bases from V and 6 from J; bases not matched to a gene: 5. This CDR3 spans 15 amino acids.

The J gene is TRBJ2-1, the V gene TRBV7-2; D might be TRBD1 (5 bases). CDR3 length equals 17 residues. The V end was cut by 4 bases, the J end by 2 bases, with 18 bases between. Per germline, CDR1 SGHTA and CDR2 FQGNSA. CDR3 sequence reads: CASSSGQGLGTYNEQFF. CDR3 DNA sequence: TGTGCCAGCAGCTCTGGCCAGGGTCTAGGGACCTACAATGAGCAGTTCTTC.

About this clone itself: A read error may be the cause here, since a much bigger clone is one base away. The rearrangement joins TRBV7-9 to TRBJ1-1; unclear D gene. Germline V lookup: CDR1 SEHNR, CDR2 FQNEAQ (reference sequence). The CDR3 has 13 amino acids. The V and J ends lost 3 bases and 3 bases respectively, with 8 bases between them. The CDR3 protein is CASSFDTYTEAFF. The CDR3, as DNA: TGTGCCAGCAGCTTCGACACTTACACTGAAGCTTTCTTT.

The chain couples TRBV6-5 to TRBJ2-2, with D possibly being TRBD1 (6 bases). The germline V gene encodes CDR1 MNHEY and CDR2 SVGAGI. CDR3 length: 13 residues. Trimming took off 7 bases at V and 7 bases at J, with 13 bases between the two ends. CDR3 nucleotide sequence: TGTGCCAGCACAACAGGGCGTGGCGGGGAGCTGTTTTTT. It specifies CASTTGRGGELFF.